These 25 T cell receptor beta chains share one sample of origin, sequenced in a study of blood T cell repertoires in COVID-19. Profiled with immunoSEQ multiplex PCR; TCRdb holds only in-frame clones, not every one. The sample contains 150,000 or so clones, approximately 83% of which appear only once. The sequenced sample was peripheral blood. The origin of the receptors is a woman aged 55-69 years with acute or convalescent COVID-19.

CDR3 protein: CASSLVLQGNYGYTF. Here the CDR3 DNA reads TGTGCCAGCAGCTTAGTTTTACAGGGGAACTATGGCTACACCTTC. The genes are TRBV7-9 and TRBJ1-2, with TRBD1 matching over 7 bases. This CDR3 region has 15 residues. V was clipped by 1 base and J by 2 bases; unmatched bases: 4. Per the germline V gene, CDR1 is SEHNR and CDR2 is FQNEAQ (reference sequence).

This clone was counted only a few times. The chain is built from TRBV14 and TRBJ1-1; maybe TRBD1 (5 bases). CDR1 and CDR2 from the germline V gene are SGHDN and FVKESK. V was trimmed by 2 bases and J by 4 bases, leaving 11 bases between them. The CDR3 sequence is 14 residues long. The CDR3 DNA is TGTGCCAGCAGCCAAATTTCCAGGGTCACTGAAGCTTTCTTT. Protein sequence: CASSQISRVTEAFF.

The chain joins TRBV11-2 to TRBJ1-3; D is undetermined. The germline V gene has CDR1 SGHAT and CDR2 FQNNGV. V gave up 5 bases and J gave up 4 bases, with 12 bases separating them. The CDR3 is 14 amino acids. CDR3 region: CASSPLGSGNTIYF. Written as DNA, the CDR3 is TGTGCCAGCAGCCCGCTCGGGTCAGGAAACACCATATATTTT.

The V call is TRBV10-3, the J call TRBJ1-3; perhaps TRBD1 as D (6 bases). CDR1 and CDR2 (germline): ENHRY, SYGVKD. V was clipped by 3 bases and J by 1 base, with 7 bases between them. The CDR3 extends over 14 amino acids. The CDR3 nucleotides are TGTGCCATCAGTGAAACAGGGTCTGGAAACACCATATATTTT. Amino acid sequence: CAISETGSGNTIYF.

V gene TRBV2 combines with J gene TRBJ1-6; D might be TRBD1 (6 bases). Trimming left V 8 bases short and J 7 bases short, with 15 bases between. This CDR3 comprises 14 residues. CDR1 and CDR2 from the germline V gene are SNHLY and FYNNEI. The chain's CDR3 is CASLSVQGNSPLHF. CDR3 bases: TGTGCCAGCCTTAGTGTTCAGGGGAATTCACCCCTCCACTTT.

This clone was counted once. CDR3 amino acids: CASSLRQGNSPLHF. For the CDR3, the DNA is TGTGCCAGCAGCCTACGACAGGGAAATTCACCCCTCCACTTT. V usage is TRBV9 and J usage is TRBJ1-6; TRBD1 aligns across 7 bases. Germline assignment: CDR1 SGDLS and CDR2 YYNGEE. There are 14 residues in the CDR3. The J segment lost 7 bases and the V segment lost 4 bases, leaving 5 bases of the junction unmatched.

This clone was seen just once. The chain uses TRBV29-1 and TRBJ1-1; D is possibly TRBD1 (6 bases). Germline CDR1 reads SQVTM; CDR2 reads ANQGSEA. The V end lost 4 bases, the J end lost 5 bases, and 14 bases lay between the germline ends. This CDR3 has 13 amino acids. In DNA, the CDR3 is TGCAGCGTTGTAAAAGACAGGAAAACTGAAGCTTTCTTT. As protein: CSVVKDRKTEAFF.

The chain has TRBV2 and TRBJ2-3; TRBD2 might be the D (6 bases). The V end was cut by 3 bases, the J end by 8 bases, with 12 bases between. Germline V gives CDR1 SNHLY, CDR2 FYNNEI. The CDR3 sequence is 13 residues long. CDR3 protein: CASSDGTQATQYF. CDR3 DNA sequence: TGTGCCAGCAGTGATGGGACTCAAGCTACGCAGTATTTT.

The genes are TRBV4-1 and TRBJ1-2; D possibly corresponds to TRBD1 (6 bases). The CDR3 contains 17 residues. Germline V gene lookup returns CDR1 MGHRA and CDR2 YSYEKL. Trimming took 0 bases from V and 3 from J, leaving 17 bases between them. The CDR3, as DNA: TGCGCCAGCAGCCAAGATAGGGGTGTAGGGACACACTATGGCTACACCTTC. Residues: CASSQDRGVGTHYGYTF.

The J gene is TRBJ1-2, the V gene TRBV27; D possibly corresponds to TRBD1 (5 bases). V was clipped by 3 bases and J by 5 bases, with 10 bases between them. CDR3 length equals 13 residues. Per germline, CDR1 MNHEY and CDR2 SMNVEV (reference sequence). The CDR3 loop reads CASSFGALYGYTF. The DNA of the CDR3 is TGTGCCAGCAGTTTTGGGGCACTATATGGCTACACCTTC.

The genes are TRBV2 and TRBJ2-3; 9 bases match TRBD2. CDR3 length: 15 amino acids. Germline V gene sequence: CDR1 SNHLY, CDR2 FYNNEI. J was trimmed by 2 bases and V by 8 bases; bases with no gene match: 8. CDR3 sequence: CASGLAGAPTDTQYF. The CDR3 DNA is TGTGCCAGCGGCTTAGCGGGGGCCCCCACAGATACGCAGTATTTT.

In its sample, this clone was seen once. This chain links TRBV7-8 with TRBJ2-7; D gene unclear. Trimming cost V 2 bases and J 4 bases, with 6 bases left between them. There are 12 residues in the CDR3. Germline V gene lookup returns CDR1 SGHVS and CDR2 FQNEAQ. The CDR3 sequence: CASSLLIYEQYF. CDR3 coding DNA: TGTGCCAGCAGCTTATTAATTTACGAGCAGTACTTC.

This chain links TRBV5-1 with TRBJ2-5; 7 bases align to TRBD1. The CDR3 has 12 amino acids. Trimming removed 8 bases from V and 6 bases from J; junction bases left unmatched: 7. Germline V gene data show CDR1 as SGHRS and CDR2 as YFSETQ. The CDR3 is CASRQGGQTQYF. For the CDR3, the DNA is TGCGCCAGTCGACAGGGCGGCCAGACCCAGTACTTC.

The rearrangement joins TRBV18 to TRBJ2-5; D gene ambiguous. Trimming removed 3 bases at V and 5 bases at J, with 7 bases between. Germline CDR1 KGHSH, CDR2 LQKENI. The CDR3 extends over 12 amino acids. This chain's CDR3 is CASSPRYETQYF. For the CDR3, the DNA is TGTGCCAGCTCACCTCGGTACGAGACCCAGTACTTC.

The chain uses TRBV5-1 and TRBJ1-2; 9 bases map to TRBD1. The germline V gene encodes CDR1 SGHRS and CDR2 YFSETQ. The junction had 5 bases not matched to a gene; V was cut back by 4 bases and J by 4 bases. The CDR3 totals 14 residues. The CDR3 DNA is TGCGCCAGCAGCCCCGGGACAGGGAGCTATGGCTACACCTTC. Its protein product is CASSPGTGSYGYTF.

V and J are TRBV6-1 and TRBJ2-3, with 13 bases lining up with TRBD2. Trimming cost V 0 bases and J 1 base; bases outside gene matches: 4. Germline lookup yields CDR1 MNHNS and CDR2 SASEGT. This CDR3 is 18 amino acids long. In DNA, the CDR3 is TGTGCCAGCAGTGAAGCCGTACTAGCGGGGGGGCGCACAGATACGCAGTATTTT. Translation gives CASSEAVLAGGRTDTQYF.

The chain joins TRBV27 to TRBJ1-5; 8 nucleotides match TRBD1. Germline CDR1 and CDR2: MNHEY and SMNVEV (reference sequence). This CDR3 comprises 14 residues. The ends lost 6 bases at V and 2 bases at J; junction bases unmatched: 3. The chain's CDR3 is CASRDRAGNQPQHF. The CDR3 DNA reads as TGTGCCAGCAGGGACAGGGCTGGCAATCAGCCCCAGCATTTT.

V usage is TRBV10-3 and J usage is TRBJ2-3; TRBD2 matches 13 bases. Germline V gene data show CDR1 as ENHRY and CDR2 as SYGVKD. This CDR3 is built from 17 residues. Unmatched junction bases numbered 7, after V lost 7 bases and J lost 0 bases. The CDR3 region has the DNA TGTGCCATCAAGGGCGGGACTAGCGGGGCTAGCACAGATACGCAGTATTTT. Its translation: CAIKGGTSGASTDTQYF.

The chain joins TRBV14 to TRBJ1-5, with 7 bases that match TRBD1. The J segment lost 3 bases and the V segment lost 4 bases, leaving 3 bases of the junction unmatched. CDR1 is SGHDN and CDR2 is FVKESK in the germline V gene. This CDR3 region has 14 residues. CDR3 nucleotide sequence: TGTGCCAGCAGCCTGACAGGGAACAATCAGCCCCAGCATTTT. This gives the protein CASSLTGNNQPQHF.

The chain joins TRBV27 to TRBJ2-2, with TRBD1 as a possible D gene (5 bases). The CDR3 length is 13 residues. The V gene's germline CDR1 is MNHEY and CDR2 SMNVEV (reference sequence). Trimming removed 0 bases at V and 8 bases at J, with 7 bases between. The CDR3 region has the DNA TGTGCCAGCAGTTTATCAGGGGTAGGGGAGCTGTTTTTT. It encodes CASSLSGVGELFF.

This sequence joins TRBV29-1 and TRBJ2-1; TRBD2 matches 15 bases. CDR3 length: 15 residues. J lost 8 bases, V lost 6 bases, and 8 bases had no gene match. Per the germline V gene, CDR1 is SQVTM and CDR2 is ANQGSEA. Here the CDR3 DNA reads TGCAGCGTCCGCTACGGGACTAGCGGGGGGTATGAGCAGTTCTTC. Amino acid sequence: CSVRYGTSGGYEQFF.

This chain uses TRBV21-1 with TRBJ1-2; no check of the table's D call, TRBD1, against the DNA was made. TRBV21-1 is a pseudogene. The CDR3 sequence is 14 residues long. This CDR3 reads CASSSPIKGDGYTF. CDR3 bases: TGTGCCAGCAGCAGCCCAATAAAAGGGGATGGCTACACCTTC.

CDR3 sequence reads: CASSLEHVAGEQFF. DNA of the CDR3: TGTGCCAGCAGCTTAGAGCACGTAGCGGGTGAGCAGTTCTTC. V and J are TRBV11-3 and TRBJ2-1; the match to TRBD2 covers 7 bases. The CDR3 has 14 residues. CDR1 is SGHNT and CDR2 is YENEEA in the germline V gene. V lost 0 bases and J lost 9; bases outside the gene matches: 5. Full variable domain (outside the CDR3, taken from reference TRBV11-3 and TRBJ2-1): EAGVVQSPRYKIIEKKQPVAFWCNPISGHNTLYWYLQNLGQGPELLIRYENEEAVDDSQLPKDRFSAERLKGVDSTLKIQPAELGDSAVYLCASSLEHVAGEQFFGPGTRLTVL.

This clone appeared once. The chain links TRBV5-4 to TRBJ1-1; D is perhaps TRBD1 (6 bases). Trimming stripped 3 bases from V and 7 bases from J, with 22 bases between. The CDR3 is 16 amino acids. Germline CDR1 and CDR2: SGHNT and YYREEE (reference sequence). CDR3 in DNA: TGTGCCAGCAGCTCGTTCAAGGGGGGGCAGGGAGATGAAGCTTTCTTT. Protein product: CASSSFKGGQGDEAFF. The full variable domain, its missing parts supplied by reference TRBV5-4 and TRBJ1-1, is ETGVTQSPTHLIKTRGQQVTLRCSSQSGHNTVSWYQQALGQGPQFIFQYYREEENGRGNFPPRFSGLQFPNYSSELNVNALELDDSALYLCASSSFKGGQGDEAFFGQGTRLTVV.

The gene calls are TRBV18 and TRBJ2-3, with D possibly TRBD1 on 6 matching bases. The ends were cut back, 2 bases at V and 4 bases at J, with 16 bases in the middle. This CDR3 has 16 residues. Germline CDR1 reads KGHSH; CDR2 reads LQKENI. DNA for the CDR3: TGTGCCAGCTCACCAGATAGGGGGAGAATTTCAGATACGCAGTATTTT. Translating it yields CASSPDRGRISDTQYF.